One sample yielded the 11 T cell receptor beta chains listed below, sequenced in a study of CD8 T cells in ankylosing spondylitis. Their antigens remain unidentified. TCRdb used MiXCR to reprocess the 5' RACE reads, holding one entry per CDR3 protein. The data hold 500,000 or so distinct CDR3 sequences, with about 5.4% observed a single time. Overall study findings and caveats: A motif of eight highly homologous TCR beta variants was seen as apparently characteristic of ankylosing spondylitis blood.

Input material: blood, either unsorted or a sorted T cell fraction (not recorded which). Receptors originate from a male donor with ankylosing spondylitis.

The chain employs TRBV30 and TRBJ1-3, with 7 nucleotides matching TRBD1. V gave up 4 bases and J gave up 0 bases; unmatched junction bases: 6. The CDR3 consists of 15 residues. CDR1 GTSNPN and CDR2 SVGIG come from the germline V gene (reference sequence). The CDR3 DNA reads as TGTGCCTGGAATAGGGGGCTGATCTCTGGAAACACCATATATTTT. It codes for CAWNRGLISGNTIYF.

The sample holds many counts of this clonotype. The rearrangement links TRBV12-3 or TRBV12-4 to TRBJ2-1; unclear D gene. The V gene lost 2 bases and the J gene lost 5 bases, with 13 bases spanning the gap. CDR3 length: 15 residues. The CDR3, as DNA: TGTGCCAGCAGTTTATCCCTCGGAAGACACAATGAGCAGTTCTTC. It yields the protein CASSLSLGRHNEQFF.

This clonotype showed up many times. The V and J genes are TRBV28 and TRBJ1-4; D gene uncertain. The V gene's germline CDR1 is MDHEN and CDR2 SYDVKM. The CDR3 loop spans 15 amino acids. Trimming removed 3 bases from V and 5 bases from J, with 13 bases in between. The CDR3 DNA follows: TGTGCCAGCAGTTTTGTGCCGCGCTTGAATGAAAAACTGTTTTTT. It translates to CASSFVPRLNEKLFF.

At least ten counts were recorded for this clonotype. The genes are TRBV25-1 and TRBJ2-5, with 10 nucleotides matching TRBD1. The CDR3 loop spans 16 amino acids. The V segment lost 3 bases and the J segment 1 base; nucleotides outside the gene matches: 5. Germline CDR1 MGHDK, CDR2 SYGVNS. Here the CDR3 DNA reads TGTGCCAGCAGTGAGCTGACAGGGGGCATCCAAGAGACCCAGTACTTC. It yields the protein CASSELTGGIQETQYF.

This clonotype was counted ten times or more. The rearrangement uses TRBV7-9 and TRBJ2-7; D is tentatively TRBD1 or TRBD2 (5 bases each). The CDR3 consists of 14 residues. Deletions cut 5 bases from V and 3 bases from J, with 14 bases between. Looked up from germline, CDR1 is SEHNR and CDR2 is FQNEAQ (reference sequence). The CDR3 loop reads CASSPGPGNYEQYF. The CDR3 DNA reads as TGTGCCAGCAGCCCGGGACCGGGGAACTACGAGCAGTACTTC.

As to this clonotype: A much larger clonotype is one base distant, so this may be a read error. This CDR3 fails to terminate in the conserved phenylalanine or tryptophan, so it likely reflects a read error. This chain connects TRBV20-1 to TRBJ1-4; D gene ambiguous. The CDR3 runs 13 residues. V was clipped by 1 base and J by 8 bases, with 11 bases between them. Per germline, CDR1 DFQATT and CDR2 SNEGSKA (reference sequence). CDR3 in DNA: TGCAGTGCTAGAGCGGGAGGGAGCGAAAAACTGTTTTTA. Its protein is CSARAGGSEKLFL.

Many counts were recorded for this clonotype. The CDR3 coding sequence is TGCGCCAGCAGCTTGGTTGCCAGGGGTGATGAGCAGTTCTTC. Translating gives CASSLVARGDEQFF. The genes are TRBV5-1 and TRBJ2-1; tentative D call: TRBD1 (6 bases). The germline V gene has CDR1 SGHRS and CDR2 YFSETQ. The CDR3 contains 14 residues. V lost 0 bases and J lost 8, with 12 bases in between.

Worth noting for this clonotype: This may stem from a read error, because a much larger clone lies one nucleotide away. The chain recombines TRBV10-3 with TRBJ2-6; 7 nucleotides align to TRBD1. Looked up from germline, CDR1 is ENHRY and CDR2 is SYGVKD. The CDR3 consists of 18 residues. Written as DNA, the CDR3 is TGTGCCATCAGAACTGCCCGGGGACAGAGTTCTGGGGCCAACGTCCTGTCTTTC. Protein: CAIRTARGQSSGANVLSF.

This clonotype showed up many times. This rearrangement joins TRBV12-3 or TRBV12-4 to TRBJ1-1; 8 bases align to TRBD1. The CDR3 totals 15 residues. J gave up 0 bases and V 8 bases, and 8 bases lay outside the gene matches. In DNA, the CDR3 is TGTGCCAGCCCCGGACAGGGCGGGATGAACACTGAAGCTTTCTTT. Translation gives CASPGQGGMNTEAFF.

This clonotype was counted ten times or more. The V and J genes are TRBV10-3 and TRBJ1-1, with 7 bases lining up with TRBD1. Trimming cost V 6 bases and J 4 bases; bases outside gene matches: 2. Germline lookup yields CDR1 ENHRY and CDR2 SYGVKD. CDR3 size: 12 residues. This CDR3 reads CAIRAGGTEAFF. Here the CDR3 DNA reads TGTGCCATCAGGGCAGGGGGCACTGAAGCTTTCTTT.

This clonotype was detected only once. Possible read error: a much larger clone is one base away. This chain links TRBV9 with TRBJ2-2; TRBD2 matches at 7 bases. The CDR3 contains 16 residues. V dropped 6 bases and J dropped 7; count of bases not matched to a gene: 15. From germline, CDR1 is SGDLS and CDR2 YYNGEE. CDR3 nucleotide sequence: TGTGCCAGCATCGCCGGACTAGACCCAGGTTTCGGGGAGCTGTTTTTT. This codes for CASIAGLDPGFGELFF.